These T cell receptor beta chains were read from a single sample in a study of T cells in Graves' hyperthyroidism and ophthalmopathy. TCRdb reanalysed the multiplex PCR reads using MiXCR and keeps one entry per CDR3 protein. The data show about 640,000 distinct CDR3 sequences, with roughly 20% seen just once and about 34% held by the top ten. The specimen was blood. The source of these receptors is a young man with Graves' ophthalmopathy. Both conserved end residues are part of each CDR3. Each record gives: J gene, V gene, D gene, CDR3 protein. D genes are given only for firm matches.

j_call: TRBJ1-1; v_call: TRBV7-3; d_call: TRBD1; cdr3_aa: CASSPTGDNTEAFF
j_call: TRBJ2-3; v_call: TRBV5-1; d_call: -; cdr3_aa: CASSLRNRVGADTQYF
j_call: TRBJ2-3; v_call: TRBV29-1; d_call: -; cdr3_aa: CSVEGGAADTQYF
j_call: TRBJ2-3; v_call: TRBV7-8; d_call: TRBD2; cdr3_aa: CASSQWGEGLGDTQYF
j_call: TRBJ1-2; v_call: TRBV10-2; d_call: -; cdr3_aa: CASSVKGRVGYTF
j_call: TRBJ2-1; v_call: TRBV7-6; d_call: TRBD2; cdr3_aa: CASSLVTSGRPEWQFF
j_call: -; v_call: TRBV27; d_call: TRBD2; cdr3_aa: CASSPRGSSYNEQYF
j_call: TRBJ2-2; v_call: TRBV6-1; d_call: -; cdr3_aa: CASTSNGPLNTGELFF
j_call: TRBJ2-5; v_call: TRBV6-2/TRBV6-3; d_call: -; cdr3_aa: CATWGTKGETQYF
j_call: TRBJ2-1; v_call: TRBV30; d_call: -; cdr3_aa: CAWSVLNEQFF
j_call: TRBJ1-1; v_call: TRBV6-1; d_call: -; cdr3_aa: CASTFFGTNTEAFF
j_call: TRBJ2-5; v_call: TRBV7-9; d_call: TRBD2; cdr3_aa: CASSPSTREVETQYF
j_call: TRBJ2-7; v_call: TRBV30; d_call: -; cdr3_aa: CAPPTGGTSGTSYEQYF
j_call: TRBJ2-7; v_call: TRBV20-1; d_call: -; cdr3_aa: CSARVEQGTTYEQYF
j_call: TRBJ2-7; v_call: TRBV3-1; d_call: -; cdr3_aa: CASSQQPTPSYEQYF
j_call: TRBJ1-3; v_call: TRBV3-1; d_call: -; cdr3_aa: CASSQGNTIYF
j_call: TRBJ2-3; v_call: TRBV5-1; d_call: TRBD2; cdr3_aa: CASSLPGTTEHTQYF
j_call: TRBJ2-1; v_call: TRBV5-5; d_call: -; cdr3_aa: CASSLAGTKGYNEQFF
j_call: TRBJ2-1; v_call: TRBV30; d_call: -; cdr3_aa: CAWSVGRYTYNEQFF
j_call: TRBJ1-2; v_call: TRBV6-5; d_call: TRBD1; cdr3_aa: CASSYGGTGGSYTF
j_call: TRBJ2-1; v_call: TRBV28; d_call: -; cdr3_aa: CASNPVASAGNEQFF
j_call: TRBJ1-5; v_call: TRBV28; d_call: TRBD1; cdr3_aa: CASKGQAEGSNQPQHF
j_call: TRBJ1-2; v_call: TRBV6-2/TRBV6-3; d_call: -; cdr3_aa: CASRPRTSPYGYTF
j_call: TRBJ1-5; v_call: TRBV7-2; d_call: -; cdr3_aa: CASSPYNQPQHF
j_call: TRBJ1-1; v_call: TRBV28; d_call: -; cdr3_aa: CASSGYGSRMNTEAFF
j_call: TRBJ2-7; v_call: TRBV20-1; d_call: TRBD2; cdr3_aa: CSARPAVYSGRTTYEQYF
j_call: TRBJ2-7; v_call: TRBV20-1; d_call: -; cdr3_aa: CSAKVGGVPYEQYF
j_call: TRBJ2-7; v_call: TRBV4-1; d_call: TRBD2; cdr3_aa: CASSQEGMREGSYEQYF
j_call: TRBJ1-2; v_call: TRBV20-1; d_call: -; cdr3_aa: CSEYREANGYTF
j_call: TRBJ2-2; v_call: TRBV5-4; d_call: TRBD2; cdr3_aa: CASSLRAGGRVTGELFF
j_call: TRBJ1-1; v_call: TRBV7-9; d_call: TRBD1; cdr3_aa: CASSSRTGTGEAFF
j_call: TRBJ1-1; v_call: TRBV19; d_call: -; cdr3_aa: CASSSGGLVEAFF
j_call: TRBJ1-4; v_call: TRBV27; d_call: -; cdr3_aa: CASSLLSGGRAEKLFF